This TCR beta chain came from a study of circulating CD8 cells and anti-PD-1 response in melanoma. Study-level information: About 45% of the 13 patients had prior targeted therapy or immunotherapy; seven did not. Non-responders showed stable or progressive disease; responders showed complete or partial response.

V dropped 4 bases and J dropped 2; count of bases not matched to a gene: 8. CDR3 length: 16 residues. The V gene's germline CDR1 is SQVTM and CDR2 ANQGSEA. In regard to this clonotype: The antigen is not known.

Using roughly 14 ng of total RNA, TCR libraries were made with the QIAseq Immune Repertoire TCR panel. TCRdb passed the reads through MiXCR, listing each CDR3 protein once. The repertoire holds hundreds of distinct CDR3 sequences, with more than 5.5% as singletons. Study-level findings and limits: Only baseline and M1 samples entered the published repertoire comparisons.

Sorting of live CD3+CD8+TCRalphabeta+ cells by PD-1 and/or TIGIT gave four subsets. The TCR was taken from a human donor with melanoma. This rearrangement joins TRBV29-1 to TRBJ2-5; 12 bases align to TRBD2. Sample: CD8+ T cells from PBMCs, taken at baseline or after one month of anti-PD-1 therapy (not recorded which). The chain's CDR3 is CSVAWTSGALQETQYF. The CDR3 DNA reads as TGCAGCGTTGCATGGACTAGCGGGGCCCTACAAGAGACCCAGTACTTC.